The T cell receptor beta chain under discussion was sequenced for a study of cytomegalovirus exposure and HLA in healthy donors. The CDR3 runs 12 residues. CDR1 is MNHEY and CDR2 is SMNVEV in the germline V gene (reference sequence). Trimming took off 2 bases at V and 5 bases at J, with 6 bases between the two ends. This PCR relied on a set of 60 Vbeta primers and 13 Jbeta primers. Data came from immunoSEQ multiplex PCR; TCRdb stores just in-frame clones and leaves some out. This sample has 100,000 to 150,000 clones; 75% to 90% occur once, and the top ten carry approximately 6%. Regarding the study as a whole: Later work associated fewer than 20,000 TCR beta sequences with HLA alleles at 0.05 false discovery rate. Rarity characterized most TCR sequences, yet some public TCRs appeared in many donors.

A note on this clone: Its cognate antigen is unknown.

Sequenced sample: PBMCs. The chain combines TRBV27 with TRBJ1-1; TRBD1 might be the D (5 bases). The sequence came from a woman in her forties in good health and CMV-seropositive. In DNA, the CDR3 is TGTGCCAGCAGTTTAAGGGGAACTGAAGCTTTCTTT. As protein: CASSLRGTEAFF.